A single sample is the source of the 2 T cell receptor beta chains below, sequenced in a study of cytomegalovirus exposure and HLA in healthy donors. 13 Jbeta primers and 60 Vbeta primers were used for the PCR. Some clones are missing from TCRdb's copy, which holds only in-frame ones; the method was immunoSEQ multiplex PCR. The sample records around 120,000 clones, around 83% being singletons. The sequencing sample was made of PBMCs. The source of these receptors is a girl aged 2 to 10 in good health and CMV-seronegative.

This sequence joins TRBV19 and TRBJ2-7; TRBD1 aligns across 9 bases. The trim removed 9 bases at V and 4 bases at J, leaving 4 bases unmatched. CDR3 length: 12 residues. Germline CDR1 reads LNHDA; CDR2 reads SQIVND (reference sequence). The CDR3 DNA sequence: TGTGCCAGCGGGGACAGGGCGTACGAGCAGTACTTC. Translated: CASGDRAYEQYF. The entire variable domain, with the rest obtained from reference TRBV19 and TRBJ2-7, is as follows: DGGITQSPKYLFRKEGQNVTLSCEQNLNHDAMYWYRQDPGQGLRLIYYSQIVNDFQKGDIAEGYSVSREKKESFPLTVTSAQKNPTAFYLCASGDRAYEQYFGPGTRLTVT.

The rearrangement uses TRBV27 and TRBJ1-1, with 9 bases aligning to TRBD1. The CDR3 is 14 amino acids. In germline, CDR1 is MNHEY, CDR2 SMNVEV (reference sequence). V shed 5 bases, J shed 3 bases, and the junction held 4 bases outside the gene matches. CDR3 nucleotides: TGTGCCAGCAGTCGATACAGGGGGCACACTGAAGCTTTCTTT. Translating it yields CASSRYRGHTEAFF.